This T cell receptor beta chain was identified in a study of shared clonotypes between healthy human individuals. A remark on this clone: What it binds is unknown.

Naive CD8 cells comprised CD45RO-negative, CCR7-positively selected cells, excluding terminally differentiated effector memory CD45RA+ cells. Study results and caveats: Rarefaction gave evidence that sorted-subset sequencing remained incomplete despite large depth.

Data came from immunoSEQ multiplex PCR; TCRdb stores just in-frame clones and leaves some out. The repertoire holds 2 million to 2.5 million clones, with about 92% as singletons. The receptor comes from a man younger than 35 in good health. Some clones in this sample may be carry-over from other donors' samples. Sequencing was performed on naive CD8+ T cells from PBMCs.

CDR3 DNA: TGTGCCAGCAGCGTAGATACCCCCGATCCTAGCGGGAGGGTCTATGAGCAGTTCTTC. It encodes CASSVDTPDPSGRVYEQFF. V is TRBV9 and J is TRBJ2-1; TRBD2 matches at 12 bases. With V trimmed by 0 bases and J by 8 bases, 15 bases remained unmatched. There are 19 residues in the CDR3. Germline CDR1 reads SGDLS; CDR2 reads YYNGEE.